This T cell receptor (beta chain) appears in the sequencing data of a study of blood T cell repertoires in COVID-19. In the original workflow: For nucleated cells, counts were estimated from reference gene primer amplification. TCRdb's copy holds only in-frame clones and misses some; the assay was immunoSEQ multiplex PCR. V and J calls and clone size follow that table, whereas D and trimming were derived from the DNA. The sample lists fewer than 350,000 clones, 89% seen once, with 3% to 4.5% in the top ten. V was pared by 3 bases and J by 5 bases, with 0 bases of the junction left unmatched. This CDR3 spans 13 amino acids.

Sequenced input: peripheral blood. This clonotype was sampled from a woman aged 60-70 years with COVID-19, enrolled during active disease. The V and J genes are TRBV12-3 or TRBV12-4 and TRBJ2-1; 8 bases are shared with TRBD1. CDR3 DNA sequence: TGTGCCAGCAGTTTGACAGGGGACAATGAGCAGTTCTTC. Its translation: CASSLTGDNEQFF.